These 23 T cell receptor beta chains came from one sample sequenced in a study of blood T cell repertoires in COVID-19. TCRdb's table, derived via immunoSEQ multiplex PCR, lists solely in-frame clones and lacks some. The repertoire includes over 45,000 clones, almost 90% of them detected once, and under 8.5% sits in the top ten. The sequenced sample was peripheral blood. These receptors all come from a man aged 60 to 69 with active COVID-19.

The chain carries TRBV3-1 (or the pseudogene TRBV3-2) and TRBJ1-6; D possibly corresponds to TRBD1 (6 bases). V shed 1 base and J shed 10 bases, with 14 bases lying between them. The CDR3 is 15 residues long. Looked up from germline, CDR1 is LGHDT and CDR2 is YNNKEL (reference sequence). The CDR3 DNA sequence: TGTGCCAGCAGCCAAGCCATTTTAACAGGGTCACCCCTCCACTTT. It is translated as CASSQAILTGSPLHF.

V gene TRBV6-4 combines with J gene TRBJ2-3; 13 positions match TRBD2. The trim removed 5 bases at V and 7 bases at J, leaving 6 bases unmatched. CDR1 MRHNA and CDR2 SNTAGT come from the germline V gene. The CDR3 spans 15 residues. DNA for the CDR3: TGTGCCAGCAGTCAGACTAGCGGGAGGAGGAATACGCAGTATTTT. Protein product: CASSQTSGRRNTQYF.

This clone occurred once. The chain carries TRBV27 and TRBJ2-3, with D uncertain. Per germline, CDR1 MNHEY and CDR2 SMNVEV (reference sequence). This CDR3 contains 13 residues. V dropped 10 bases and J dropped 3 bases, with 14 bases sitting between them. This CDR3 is CATRTALTDTQYF. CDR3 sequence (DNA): TGTGCCACCAGAACTGCTCTGACAGATACGCAGTATTTT.

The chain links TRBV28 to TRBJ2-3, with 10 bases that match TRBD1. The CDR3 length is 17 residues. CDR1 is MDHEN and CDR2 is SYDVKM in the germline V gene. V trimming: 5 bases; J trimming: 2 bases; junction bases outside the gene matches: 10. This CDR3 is CASSLGGQGQTTDTQYF. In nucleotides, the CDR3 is TGTGCCAGCAGTCTGGGGGGACAGGGGCAAACCACAGATACGCAGTATTTT. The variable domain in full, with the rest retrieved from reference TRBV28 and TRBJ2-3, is DVKVTQSSRYLVKRTGEKVFLECVQDMDHENMFWYRQDPGLGLRLIYFSYDVKMKEKGDIPEGYSVSREKKERFSLILESASTNQTSMYLCASSLGGQGQTTDTQYFGPGTRLTVL.

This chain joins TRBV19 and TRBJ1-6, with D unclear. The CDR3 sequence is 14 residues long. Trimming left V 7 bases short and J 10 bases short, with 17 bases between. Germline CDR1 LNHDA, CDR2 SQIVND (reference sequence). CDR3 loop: CASTSGTGVSPLHF. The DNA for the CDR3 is TGTGCCAGTACCTCCGGAACGGGTGTCTCACCCCTCCACTTT. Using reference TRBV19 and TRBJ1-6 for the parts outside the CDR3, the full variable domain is DGGITQSPKYLFRKEGQNVTLSCEQNLNHDAMYWYRQDPGQGLRLIYYSQIVNDFQKGDIAEGYSVSREKKESFPLTVTSAQKNPTAFYLCASTSGTGVSPLHFGNGTRLTVT.

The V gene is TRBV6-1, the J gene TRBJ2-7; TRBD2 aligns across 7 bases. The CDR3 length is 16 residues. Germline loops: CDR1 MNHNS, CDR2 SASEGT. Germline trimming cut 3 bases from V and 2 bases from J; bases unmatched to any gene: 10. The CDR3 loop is CASSDAPRAGPYEQYF. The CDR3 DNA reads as TGTGCCAGCAGTGATGCGCCCCGAGCGGGGCCCTACGAGCAGTACTTC.

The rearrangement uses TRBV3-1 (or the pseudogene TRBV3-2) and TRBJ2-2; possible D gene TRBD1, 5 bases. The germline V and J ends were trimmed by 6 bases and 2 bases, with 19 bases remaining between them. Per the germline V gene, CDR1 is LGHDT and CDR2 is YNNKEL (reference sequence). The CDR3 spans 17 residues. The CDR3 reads CASSQLRRQTNTGELFF. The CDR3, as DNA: TGTGCCAGCAGTCAGCTAAGACGACAGACTAACACCGGGGAGCTGTTTTTT.

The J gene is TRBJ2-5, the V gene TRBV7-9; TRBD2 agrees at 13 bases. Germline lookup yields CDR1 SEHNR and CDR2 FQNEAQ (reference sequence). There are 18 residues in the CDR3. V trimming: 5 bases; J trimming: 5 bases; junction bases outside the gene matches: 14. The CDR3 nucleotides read TGTGCCAGCAGCCCTCGATACCTACTAGCGGGAGGGGGGGAGACCCAGTACTTC. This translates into CASSPRYLLAGGGETQYF.

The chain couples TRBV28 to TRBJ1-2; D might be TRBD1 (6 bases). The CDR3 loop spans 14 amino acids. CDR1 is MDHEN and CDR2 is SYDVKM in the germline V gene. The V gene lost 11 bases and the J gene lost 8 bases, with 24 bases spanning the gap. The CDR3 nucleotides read TGTGCCGGGGGGGGGACGACAGGACTAAAAGGCTACACCTTC. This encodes CAGGGTTGLKGYTF.

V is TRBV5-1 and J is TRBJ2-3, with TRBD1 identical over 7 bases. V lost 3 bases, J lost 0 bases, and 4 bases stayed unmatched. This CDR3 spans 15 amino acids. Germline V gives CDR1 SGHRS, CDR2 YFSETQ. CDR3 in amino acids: CASSSGTASTDTQYF. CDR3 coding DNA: TGCGCCAGCAGCTCCGGGACAGCCAGCACAGATACGCAGTATTTT.

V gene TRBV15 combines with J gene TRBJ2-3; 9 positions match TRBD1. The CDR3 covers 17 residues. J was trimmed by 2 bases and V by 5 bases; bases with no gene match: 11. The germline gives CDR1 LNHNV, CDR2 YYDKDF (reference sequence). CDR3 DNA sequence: TGTGCCACCAGCCGAAGGACAGGGGCCCTTATCACAGATACGCAGTATTTT. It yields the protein CATSRRTGALITDTQYF.

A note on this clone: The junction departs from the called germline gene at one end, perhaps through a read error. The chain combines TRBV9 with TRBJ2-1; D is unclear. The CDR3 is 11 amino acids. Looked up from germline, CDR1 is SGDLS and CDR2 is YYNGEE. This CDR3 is CASGSDNEQFF. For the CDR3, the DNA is TGTGCCAGCGGCTCCGACAATGAGCAGTTCTTC.

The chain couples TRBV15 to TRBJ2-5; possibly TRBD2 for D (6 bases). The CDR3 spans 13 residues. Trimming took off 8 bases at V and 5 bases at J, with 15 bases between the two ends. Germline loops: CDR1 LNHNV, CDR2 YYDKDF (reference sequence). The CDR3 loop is CATGSEGGETQYF. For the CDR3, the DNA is TGTGCCACCGGATCGGAGGGCGGGGAGACCCAGTACTTC.

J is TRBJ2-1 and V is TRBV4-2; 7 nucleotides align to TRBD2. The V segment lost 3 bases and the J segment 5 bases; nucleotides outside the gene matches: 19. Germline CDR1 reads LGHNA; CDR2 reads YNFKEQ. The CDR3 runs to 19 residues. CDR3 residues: CASSQEPGIAGVLNNEQFF. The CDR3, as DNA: TGTGCCAGCAGCCAGGAGCCCGGTATTGCGGGAGTTCTGAACAATGAGCAGTTCTTC.

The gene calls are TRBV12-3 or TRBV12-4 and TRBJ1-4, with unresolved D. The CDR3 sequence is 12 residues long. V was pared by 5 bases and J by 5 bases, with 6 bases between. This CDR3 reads CASSHRNEKLFF. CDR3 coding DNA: TGTGCCAGCAGTCACAGAAATGAAAAACTGTTTTTT.

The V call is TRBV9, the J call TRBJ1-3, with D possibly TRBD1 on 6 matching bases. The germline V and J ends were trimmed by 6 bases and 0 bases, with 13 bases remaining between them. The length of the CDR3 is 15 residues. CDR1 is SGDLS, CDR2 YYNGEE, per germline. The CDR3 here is CASTRGHSSGNTIYF. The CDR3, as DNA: TGTGCCAGCACCAGGGGACATAGCTCTGGAAACACCATATATTTT.

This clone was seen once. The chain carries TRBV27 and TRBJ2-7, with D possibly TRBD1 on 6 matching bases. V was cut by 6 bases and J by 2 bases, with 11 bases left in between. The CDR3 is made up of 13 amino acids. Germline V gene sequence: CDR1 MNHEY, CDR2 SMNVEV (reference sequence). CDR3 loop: CASRAGVTYEQYF. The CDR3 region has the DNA TGTGCCAGCAGGGCAGGGGTTACCTACGAGCAGTACTTC.

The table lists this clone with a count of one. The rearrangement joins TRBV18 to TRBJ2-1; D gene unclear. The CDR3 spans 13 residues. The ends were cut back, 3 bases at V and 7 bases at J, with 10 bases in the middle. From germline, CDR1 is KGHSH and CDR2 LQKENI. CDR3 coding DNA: TGTGCCAGCTCACCGTTAGGAGCGAATGAGCAGTTCTTC. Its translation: CASSPLGANEQFF.

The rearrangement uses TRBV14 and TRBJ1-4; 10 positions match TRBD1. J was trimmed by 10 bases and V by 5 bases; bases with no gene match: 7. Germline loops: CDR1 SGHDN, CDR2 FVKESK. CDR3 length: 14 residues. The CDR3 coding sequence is TGTGCCAGCAGCTACCGGGACAGGGGTGGAAAACTGTTTTTT. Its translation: CASSYRDRGGKLFF.

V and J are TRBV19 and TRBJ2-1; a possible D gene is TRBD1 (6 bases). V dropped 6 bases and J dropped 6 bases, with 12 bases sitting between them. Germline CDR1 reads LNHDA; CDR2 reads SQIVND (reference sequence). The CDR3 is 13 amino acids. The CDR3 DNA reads TGTGCCAGTAGCCACTCGACAGGCAATGAGCAGTTCTTC. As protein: CASSHSTGNEQFF.

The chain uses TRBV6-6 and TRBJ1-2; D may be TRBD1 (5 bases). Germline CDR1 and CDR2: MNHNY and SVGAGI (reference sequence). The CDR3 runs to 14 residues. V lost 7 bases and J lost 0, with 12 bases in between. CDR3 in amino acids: CASIQGSANYGYTF. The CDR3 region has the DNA TGTGCCAGCATCCAGGGATCAGCTAACTATGGCTACACCTTC.

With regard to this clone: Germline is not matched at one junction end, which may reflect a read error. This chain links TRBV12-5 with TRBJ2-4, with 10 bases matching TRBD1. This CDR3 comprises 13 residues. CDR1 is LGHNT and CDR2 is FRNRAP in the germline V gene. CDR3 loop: CASGLGPDRGLHF. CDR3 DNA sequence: TGTGCTAGTGGTTTGGGCCCAGACAGGGGGCTACACTTC.

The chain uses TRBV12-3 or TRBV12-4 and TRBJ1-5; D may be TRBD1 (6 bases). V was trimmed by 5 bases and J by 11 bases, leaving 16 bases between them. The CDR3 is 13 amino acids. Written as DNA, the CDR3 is TGTGCCAGCAGTCCGGACAGTAACAGGGCCCAGCATTTT. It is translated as CASSPDSNRAQHF.